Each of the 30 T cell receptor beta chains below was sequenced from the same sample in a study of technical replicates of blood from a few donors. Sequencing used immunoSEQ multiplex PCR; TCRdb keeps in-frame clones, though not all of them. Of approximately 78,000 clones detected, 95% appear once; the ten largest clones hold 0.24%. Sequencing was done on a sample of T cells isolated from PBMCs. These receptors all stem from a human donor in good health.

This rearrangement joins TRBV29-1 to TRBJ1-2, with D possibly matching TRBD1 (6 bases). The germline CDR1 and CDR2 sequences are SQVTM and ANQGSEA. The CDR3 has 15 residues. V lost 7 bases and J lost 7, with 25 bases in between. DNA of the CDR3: TGCAGCGCGGGAGGGGGGGCGCGTGCTATTGGTGGCTACACCTTC. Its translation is CSAGGGARAIGGYTF. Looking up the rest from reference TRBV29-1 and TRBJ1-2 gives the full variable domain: SAVISQKPSRDICQRGTSLTIQCQVDSQVTMMFWYRQQPGQSLTLIATANQGSEATYESGFVIDKFPISRPNLTFSTLTVSNMSPEDSSIYLCSAGGGARAIGGYTFGSGTRLTVV.

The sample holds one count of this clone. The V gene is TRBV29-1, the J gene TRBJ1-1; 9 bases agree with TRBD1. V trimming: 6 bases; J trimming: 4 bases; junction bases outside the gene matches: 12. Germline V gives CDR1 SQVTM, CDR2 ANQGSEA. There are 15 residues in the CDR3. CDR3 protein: CSVSNTGGIGTEAFF. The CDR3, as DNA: TGCAGCGTCTCAAATACAGGGGGCATCGGCACTGAAGCTTTCTTT.

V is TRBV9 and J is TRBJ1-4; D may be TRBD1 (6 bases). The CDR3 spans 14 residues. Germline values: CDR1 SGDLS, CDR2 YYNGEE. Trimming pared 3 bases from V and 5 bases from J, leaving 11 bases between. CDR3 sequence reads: CASSARDTNEKLFF. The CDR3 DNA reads TGTGCCAGCAGCGCCCGGGACACAAATGAAAAACTGTTTTTT. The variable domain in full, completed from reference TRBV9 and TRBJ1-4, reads DSGVTQTPKHLITATGQRVTLRCSPRSGDLSVYWYQQSLDQGLQFLIQYYNGEERAKGNILERFSAQQFPDLHSELNLSSLELGDSALYFCASSARDTNEKLFFGSGTQLSVL.

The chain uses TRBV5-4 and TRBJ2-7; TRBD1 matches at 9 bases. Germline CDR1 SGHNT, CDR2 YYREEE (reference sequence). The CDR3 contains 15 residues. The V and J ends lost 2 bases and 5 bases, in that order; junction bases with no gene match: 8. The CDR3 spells CASSFTGTGSHEQYF. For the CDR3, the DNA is TGTGCCAGCAGCTTCACCGGGACAGGGAGTCACGAGCAGTACTTC.

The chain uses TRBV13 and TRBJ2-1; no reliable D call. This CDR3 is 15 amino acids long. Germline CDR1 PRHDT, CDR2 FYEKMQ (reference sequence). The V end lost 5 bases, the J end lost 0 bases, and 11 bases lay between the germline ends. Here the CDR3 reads CASSVASDSYNEQFF. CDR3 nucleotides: TGTGCCAGCAGCGTTGCTAGTGACTCCTACAATGAGCAGTTCTTC.

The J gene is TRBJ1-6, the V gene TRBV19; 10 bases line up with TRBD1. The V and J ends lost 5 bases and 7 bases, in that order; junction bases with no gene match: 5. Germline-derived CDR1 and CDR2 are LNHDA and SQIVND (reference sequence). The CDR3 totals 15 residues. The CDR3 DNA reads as TGTGCCAGTAGTCCCCAGGGACAGGGGAATTCACCCCTCCACTTT. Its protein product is CASSPQGQGNSPLHF.

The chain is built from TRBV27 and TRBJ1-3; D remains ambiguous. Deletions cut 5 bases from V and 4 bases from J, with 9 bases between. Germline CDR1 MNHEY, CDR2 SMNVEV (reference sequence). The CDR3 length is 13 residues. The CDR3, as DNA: TGTGCCAGCAGTCCTCCCCTCGGAAACACCATATATTTT. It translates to CASSPPLGNTIYF.

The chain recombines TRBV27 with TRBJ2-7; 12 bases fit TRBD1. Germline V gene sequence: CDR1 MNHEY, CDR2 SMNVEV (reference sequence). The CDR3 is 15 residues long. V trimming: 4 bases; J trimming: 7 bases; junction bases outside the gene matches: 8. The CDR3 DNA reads TGTGCCAGCAGTTCCGGGACAGGGGGCTCCACTGAGCAGTACTTC. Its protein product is CASSSGTGGSTEQYF.

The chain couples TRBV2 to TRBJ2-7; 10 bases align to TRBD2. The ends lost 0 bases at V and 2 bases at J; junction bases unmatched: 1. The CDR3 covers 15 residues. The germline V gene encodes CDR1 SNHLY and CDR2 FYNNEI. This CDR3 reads CASSEAGTSAYEQYF. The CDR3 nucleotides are TGTGCCAGCAGTGAAGCAGGGACTAGCGCCTACGAGCAGTACTTC.

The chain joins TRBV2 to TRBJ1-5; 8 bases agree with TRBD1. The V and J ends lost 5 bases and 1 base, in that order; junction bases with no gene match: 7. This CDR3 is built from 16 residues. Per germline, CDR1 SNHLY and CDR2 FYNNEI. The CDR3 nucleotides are TGTGCCAGCAGTTGGACAGGGAGGGGGAGCAATCAGCCCCAGCATTTT. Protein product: CASSWTGRGSNQPQHF.

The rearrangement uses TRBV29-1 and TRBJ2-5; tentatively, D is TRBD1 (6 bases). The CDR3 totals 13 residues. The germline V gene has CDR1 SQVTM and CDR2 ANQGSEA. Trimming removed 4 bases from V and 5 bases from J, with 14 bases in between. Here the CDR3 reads CSVARAGQETQYF. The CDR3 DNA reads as TGCAGCGTTGCTCGGGCAGGACAGGAGACCCAGTACTTC.

The CDR3 sequence: CASSISFPNYEQYF. The DNA for the CDR3 is TGTGCCAGTAGTATTTCTTTCCCTAACTACGAGCAGTACTTC. The chain couples TRBV19 to TRBJ2-7; D is undetermined. Germline V CDR1 and CDR2: LNHDA, SQIVND (reference sequence). The CDR3 consists of 14 residues. Trimming pared 3 bases from V and 3 bases from J, leaving 12 bases between.

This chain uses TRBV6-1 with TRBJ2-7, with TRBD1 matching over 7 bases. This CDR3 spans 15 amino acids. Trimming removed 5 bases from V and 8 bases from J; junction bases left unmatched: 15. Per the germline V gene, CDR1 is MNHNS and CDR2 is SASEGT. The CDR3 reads CASSSTGTEQAKQYF. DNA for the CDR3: TGTGCCAGCAGTTCCACCGGGACAGAGCAAGCGAAGCAGTACTTC.

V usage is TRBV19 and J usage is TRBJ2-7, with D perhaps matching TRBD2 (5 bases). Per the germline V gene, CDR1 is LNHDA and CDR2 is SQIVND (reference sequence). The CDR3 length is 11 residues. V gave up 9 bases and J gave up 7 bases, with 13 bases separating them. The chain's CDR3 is CASGETFEQYF. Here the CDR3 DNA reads TGTGCCAGCGGGGAAACGTTTGAGCAGTACTTC.

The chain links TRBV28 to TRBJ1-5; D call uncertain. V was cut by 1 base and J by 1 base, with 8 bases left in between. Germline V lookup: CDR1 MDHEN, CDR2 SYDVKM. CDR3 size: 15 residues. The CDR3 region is CASSLFPQSNQPQHF. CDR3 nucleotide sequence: TGTGCCAGCAGTTTATTTCCCCAGAGCAATCAGCCCCAGCATTTT.

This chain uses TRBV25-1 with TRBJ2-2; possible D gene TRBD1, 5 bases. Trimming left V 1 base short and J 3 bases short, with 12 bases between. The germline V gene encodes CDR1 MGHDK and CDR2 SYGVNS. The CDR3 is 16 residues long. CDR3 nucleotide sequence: TGTGCCAGCAGTGAATTGTGGACACCCGACACCGGGGAGCTGTTTTTT. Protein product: CASSELWTPDTGELFF.

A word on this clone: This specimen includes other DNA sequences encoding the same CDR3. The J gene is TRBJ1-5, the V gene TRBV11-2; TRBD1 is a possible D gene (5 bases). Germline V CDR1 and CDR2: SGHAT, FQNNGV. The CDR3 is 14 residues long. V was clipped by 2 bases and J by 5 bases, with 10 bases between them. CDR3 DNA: TGTGCCAGCAGCTTAACTTGGGGGGATCAGCCCCAGCATTTT. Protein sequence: CASSLTWGDQPQHF.

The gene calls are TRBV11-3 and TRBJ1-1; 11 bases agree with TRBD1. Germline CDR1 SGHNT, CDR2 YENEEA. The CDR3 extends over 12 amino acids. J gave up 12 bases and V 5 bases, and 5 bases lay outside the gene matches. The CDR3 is CASSPGTGGSFF. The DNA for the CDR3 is TGTGCCAGCAGCCCTGGGACAGGGGGGTCTTTCTTT.

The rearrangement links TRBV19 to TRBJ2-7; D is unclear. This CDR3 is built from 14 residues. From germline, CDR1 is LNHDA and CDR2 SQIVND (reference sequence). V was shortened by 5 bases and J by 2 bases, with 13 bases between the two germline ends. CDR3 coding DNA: TGTGCCAGTAGTCCATTCGCTGGGCCCTACGAGCAGTACTTC. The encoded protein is CASSPFAGPYEQYF. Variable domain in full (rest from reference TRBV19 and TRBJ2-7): DGGITQSPKYLFRKEGQNVTLSCEQNLNHDAMYWYRQDPGQGLRLIYYSQIVNDFQKGDIAEGYSVSREKKESFPLTVTSAQKNPTAFYLCASSPFAGPYEQYFGPGTRLTVT.

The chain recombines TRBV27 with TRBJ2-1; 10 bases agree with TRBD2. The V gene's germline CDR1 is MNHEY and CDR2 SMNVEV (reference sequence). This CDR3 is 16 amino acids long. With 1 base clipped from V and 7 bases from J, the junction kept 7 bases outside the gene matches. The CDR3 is CASSLLAGGSRNEQFF. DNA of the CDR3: TGTGCCAGCAGTTTATTAGCGGGAGGTAGTAGAAATGAGCAGTTCTTC.

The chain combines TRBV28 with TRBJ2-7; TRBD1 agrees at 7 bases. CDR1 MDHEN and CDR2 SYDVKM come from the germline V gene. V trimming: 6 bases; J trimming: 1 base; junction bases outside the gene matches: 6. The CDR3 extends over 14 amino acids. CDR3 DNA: TGTGCCAGCAGCTCGACAGGGTTATCCTACGAGCAGTACTTC. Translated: CASSSTGLSYEQYF.

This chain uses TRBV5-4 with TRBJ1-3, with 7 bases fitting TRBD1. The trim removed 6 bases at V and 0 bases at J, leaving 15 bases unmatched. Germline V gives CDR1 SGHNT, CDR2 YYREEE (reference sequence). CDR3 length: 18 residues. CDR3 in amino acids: CASTRRQGVSPSGNTIYF. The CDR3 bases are TGTGCCAGCACCAGAAGACAGGGTGTAAGCCCCTCTGGAAACACCATATATTTT. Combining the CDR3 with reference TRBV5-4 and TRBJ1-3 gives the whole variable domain ETGVTQSPTHLIKTRGQQVTLRCSSQSGHNTVSWYQQALGQGPQFIFQYYREEENGRGNFPPRFSGLQFPNYSSELNVNALELDDSALYLCASTRRQGVSPSGNTIYFGEGSWLTVV.

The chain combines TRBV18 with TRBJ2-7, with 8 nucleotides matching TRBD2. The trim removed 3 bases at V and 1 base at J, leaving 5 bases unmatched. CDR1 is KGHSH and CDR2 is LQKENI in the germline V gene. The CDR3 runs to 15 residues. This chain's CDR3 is CASSPPGLGSYEQYF. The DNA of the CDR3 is TGTGCCAGCTCACCCCCGGGACTAGGGTCCTACGAGCAGTACTTC.

CDR3 DNA: TGCGCCAGCAGCTTCGCGGGGGGGTCCTCTGGGGCCAACGTCCTGACTTTC. Amino acid sequence: CASSFAGGSSGANVLTF. The J gene is TRBJ2-6, the V gene TRBV5-1, with 9 nucleotides matching TRBD2. Trimming took 2 bases from V and 0 from J; bases not matched to a gene: 3. The CDR3 spans 17 residues. Germline V gene lookup returns CDR1 SGHRS and CDR2 YFSETQ.

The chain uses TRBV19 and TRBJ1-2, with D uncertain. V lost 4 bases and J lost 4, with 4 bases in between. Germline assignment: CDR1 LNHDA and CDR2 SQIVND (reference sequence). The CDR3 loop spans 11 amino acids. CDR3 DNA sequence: TGTGCCAGTAGTACGGGCTATGGCTACACCTTC. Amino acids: CASSTGYGYTF.

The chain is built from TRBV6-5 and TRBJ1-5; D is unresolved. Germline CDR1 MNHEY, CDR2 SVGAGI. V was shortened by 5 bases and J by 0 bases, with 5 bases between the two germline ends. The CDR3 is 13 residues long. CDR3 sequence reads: CASSINSNQPQHF. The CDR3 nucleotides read TGTGCCAGCAGTATAAATAGCAATCAGCCCCAGCATTTT.

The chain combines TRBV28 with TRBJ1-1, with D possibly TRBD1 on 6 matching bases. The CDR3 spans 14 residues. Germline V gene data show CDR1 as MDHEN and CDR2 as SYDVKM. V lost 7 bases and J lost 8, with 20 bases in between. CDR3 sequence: CASKLPLGAYEAFF. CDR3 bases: TGTGCCAGCAAGCTCCCTCTGGGGGCGTACGAAGCTTTCTTT.

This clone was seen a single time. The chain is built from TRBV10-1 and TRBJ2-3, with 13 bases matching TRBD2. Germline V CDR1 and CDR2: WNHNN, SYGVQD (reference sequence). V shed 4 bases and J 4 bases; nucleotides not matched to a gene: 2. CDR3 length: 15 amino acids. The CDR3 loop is CASSGTSGSSDTQYF. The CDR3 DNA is TGCGCCAGCAGTGGGACTAGCGGGAGCTCAGATACGCAGTATTTT.

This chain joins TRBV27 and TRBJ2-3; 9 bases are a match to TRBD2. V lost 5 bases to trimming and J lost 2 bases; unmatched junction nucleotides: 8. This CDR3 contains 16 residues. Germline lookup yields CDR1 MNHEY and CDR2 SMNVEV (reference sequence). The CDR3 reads CASSAIAGVLTDTQYF. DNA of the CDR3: TGTGCCAGCAGTGCGATAGCGGGAGTGCTCACAGATACGCAGTATTTT.

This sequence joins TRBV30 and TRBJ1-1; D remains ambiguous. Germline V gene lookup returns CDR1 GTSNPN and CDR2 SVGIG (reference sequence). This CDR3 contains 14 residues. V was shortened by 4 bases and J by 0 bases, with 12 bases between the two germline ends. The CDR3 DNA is TGTGCCTGGACCTCCCTCAGGTTGAACACTGAAGCTTTCTTT. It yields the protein CAWTSLRLNTEAFF.